This T cell receptor (beta chain) comes out of a study of molecular identifiers for immune sequencing clone quantification. Across the whole study: Replicates involved a five-way split of RNA from around 20,000 or 99,000 naive CD8 cells, with sequencing of four. Overall study findings and caveats: Clones with over 20 RNA copies captured over 99% of effector molecules but under 1% of naive ones. Highly expanded clones may be undercounted when identical TCR molecules share barcodes.

Naive CD8 T cells were FACS-sorted by CD8+CD4-CCR7+CD45RA+ markers. TCRdb reprocessed the PCR reads via MiXCR and lists one record per CDR3 protein. The sample yields under 600,000 distinct CDR3 sequences, about a fifth seen once. This CDR3 has 15 residues. With 4 bases clipped from V and 2 bases from J, the junction kept 8 bases outside the gene matches. The germline CDR1 and CDR2 sequences are MDHEN and SYDVKM. Concerning this clonotype: Its antigen is as yet unknown.

The sequencing sample was made of naive CD8+ T cells from blood, with Jurkat cell RNA spiked in. Noted subset: FACS-sorted CD8+CD4-CCR7+CD45RA+ naive T cells. The chain couples TRBV28 to TRBJ2-7; TRBD2 agrees at 7 bases. This receptor was taken from a human donor in good health. Some libraries in this study had Jurkat cell RNA spiked in. The CDR3 spells CASSSPSGPTYEQYF. CDR3 nucleotides: TGTGCCAGCAGTTCCCCTAGCGGTCCCACCTACGAGCAGTACTTC.